The T cell receptor (beta chain) under discussion was sequenced for a study of beta chain features in type 1 diabetes. Study-level background: When patients were set against healthy donors, age, gender and cell yields were similar. General study points: Significant though moderate, a shortening of TCRB CDR3s appeared in all four CD4+ subsets of Type 1 diabetes patients.

The investigators reverse transcribed all of the isolated RNA, so they sequenced expressed TCRB transcripts. Sequencing was performed with immunoSEQ multiplex PCR; in TCRdb, only in-frame clones are kept and a portion is missing. The sample gives 300,000 or so clones, roughly 14% of which show up once; about 0.015% is in the top ten. Of note for this clone: Its antigen is still unknown.

Germline V lookup: CDR1 SQVTM, CDR2 ANQGSEA. V shed 4 bases and J shed 5 bases, with 15 bases lying between them. The CDR3 has 14 residues. Sorting that relied on CD45RO/CCR7/CD25/CD127/CD95/CD27 yielded CD4+ naive, central memory, regulatory and stem cell-like memory cells. This TCR derives from a woman in her late teens or twenties with type 1 diabetes. Sequenced sample: naive CD4+ T cells from blood. The chain carries TRBV29-1 and TRBJ2-1, with D unresolved. The chain's CDR3 is CSVGQRLAHNEQFF. In DNA, the CDR3 is TGCAGCGTTGGTCAGCGATTGGCTCACAATGAGCAGTTCTTC.